In its sample, the clone carrying this TCR beta chain was seen many times. Its antigen is not identified. The sample comes from a study of CD8+CD57+ T cells in acquired aplastic anemia. Study at large: Sorted cells (CD4+ and CD8+) yielded DNA amounts that averaged roughly 3.5 ug. In CD4+ cells, healthy donors produced an average of around 10 million reads.

Findings and limits, study-wide: The study identified 25 to 30 CD8+ CDR3 sequences shared by patients and controls. Patients were compared with controls for CD8+ Simpson's diversity, and no significant difference emerged.

Profiling of TCR beta VDJ combinations and CDR3 sequences used genomic DNA as template. TCRdb called the reads again in MiXCR, with one record for every CDR3 protein. In the table there are about 200,000 distinct CDR3 sequences, 34% of which are singletons. The source material was sorted CD4+, CD8+, or CD8+CD57+ T cells (not recorded which) from PBMCs. The receptor comes from a human donor in good health, serving as a control.

The CDR3 here is CASSGTSGTSTDTQYF. The DNA for the CDR3 is TGTGCCAGCAGCGGGACTAGCGGGACTAGCACAGATACGCAGTATTTT. J is TRBJ2-3 and V is TRBV7-8; 13 bases are shared with TRBD2. CDR1 SGHVS and CDR2 FQNEAQ come from the germline V gene. V shed 5 bases and J 0 bases; nucleotides not matched to a gene: 2. This CDR3 spans 16 amino acids.